This entry features one T cell receptor (beta chain) sequence. The target antigen is unknown. The CDR3 has 15 amino acids. V lost 2 bases and J lost 7, with 15 bases in between. CDR1 LGHNA and CDR2 YSLEER come from the germline V gene. The data derive from a study of T-cell memory formation after mild COVID-19. Across the whole study: Largely, the TCR clusters proved donor specific.

Regarding the study as a whole: For contracting clones, CD4+ ones sat mainly in CM and EM, CD8+ in EMRA.

TCRdb re-called the 5' RACE reads with MiXCR, one entry per CDR3 protein. This sample has more than 300,000 distinct CDR3 sequences, with more than 13% found just once. The V call is TRBV4-3, the J call TRBJ2-1; D possibly corresponds to TRBD2 (7 bases). The origin of this receptor is a man aged 18 to 35 who had mild COVID-19 (a few samples of this study predate the infection). Cell type and time point are not known. The specimen was PBMCs or a T cell subset sorted from them (not recorded which). The CDR3 loop reads CASSQRRGPTNEQFF. The CDR3 DNA is TGCGCCAGCAGCCAAAGGCGGGGGCCCACTAATGAGCAGTTCTTC.